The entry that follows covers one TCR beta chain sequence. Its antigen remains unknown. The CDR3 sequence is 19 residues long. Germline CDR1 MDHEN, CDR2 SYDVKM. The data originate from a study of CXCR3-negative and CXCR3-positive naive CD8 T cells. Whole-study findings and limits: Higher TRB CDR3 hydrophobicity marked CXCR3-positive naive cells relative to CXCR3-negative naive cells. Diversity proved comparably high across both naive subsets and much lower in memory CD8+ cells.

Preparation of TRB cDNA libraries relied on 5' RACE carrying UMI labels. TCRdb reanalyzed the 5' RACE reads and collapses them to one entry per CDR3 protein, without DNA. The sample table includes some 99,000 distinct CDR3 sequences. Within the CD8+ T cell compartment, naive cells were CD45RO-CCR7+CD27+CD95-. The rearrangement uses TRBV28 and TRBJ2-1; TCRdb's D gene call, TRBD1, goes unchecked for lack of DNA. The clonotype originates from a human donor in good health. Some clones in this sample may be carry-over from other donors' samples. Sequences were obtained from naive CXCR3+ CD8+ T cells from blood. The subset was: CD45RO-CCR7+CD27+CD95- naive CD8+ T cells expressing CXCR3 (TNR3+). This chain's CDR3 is CASSFPSTGTRSSYNEQFF.